This T cell receptor (beta chain) appears in the sequencing data of a study of shared clonotypes between healthy human individuals. Sequencing used immunoSEQ multiplex PCR; TCRdb keeps in-frame clones, though not all of them. This table has millions of clones, about 95% appearing once. With V trimmed by 4 bases and J by 10 bases, 5 bases remained unmatched. Per germline, CDR1 SEHNR and CDR2 FQNEAQ (reference sequence). The CDR3 consists of 12 residues. Sequencing was done on a sample of naive CD4+ T cells sorted from blood. As to subset: CD45RA+ positively selected. The chain recombines TRBV7-9 with TRBJ1-2; 8 nucleotides agree with TRBD1. The sequence was obtained from a man between 18 and 35 years old in good health. CDR3 in amino acids: CASSSLGQAYTF. CDR3 in DNA: TGTGCCAGCAGCTCCTTGGGACAGGCCTACACCTTC.